This TCR beta chain was found in a study of human T cells and chemical hapten exposure. Findings of the study overall: The number of TCRs above 1 in 1000 frequency did not change after DPC sensitization.

As to this clonotype: Its antigen remains unknown.

Researchers extracted total RNA from unfractionated whole blood. The CDR3 spans 13 residues. Trimming took 3 bases from V and 3 from J, leaving 9 bases between them. CDR1 DFQATT and CDR2 SNEGSKA come from the germline V gene (reference sequence). Unique molecular identifiers were attached to individual cDNA molecules within the library. Per the original methods: Sampled TCR counts reached a median of approximately 93,000 per sample, with values ranging from about 23,224 to 700,000. TCRdb reprocessed the 5' RACE reads via MiXCR and lists one record per CDR3 protein. The authors' filters were not applied to this entry. This sample has about 140,000 distinct CDR3 sequences; 4.1% occur once, and the top ten carry approximately 1.3%.

This TCR derives from a female donor in good health. This chain links TRBV20-1 with TRBJ1-3; maybe TRBD1 (5 bases). CDR3 DNA sequence: TGCAGTGCTAGTTCAGGGATTGGAAACACCATATATTTT. Its translation is CSASSGIGNTIYF.